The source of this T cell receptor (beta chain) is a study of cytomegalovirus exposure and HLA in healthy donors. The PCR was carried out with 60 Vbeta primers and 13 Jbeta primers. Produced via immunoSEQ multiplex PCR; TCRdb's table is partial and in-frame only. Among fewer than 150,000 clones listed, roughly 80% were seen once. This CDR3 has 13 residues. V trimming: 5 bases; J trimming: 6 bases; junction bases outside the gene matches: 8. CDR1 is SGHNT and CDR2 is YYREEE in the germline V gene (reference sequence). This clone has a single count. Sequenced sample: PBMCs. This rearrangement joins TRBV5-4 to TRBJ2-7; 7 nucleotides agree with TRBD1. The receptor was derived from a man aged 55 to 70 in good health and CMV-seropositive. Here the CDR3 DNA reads TGTGCCAGCAGACCTCAGGACAGGTCCGAGCAGTACTTC. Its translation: CASRPQDRSEQYF.